This TCR beta chain was captured by sequencing in a study of beta chain features in type 1 diabetes. Study-level background: Regarding age, gender and cell yields, patients proved similar to healthy donors.

Germline values: CDR1 GTSNPN, CDR2 SVGIG (reference sequence). The trim removed 3 bases at V and 4 bases at J, leaving 5 bases unmatched. The CDR3 has 13 residues. This clone was counted only a few times. As yet, its antigen is unknown. Sorting with CD45RO/CCR7/CD25/CD127/CD95/CD27 yielded naive, central memory, regulatory and stem-like memory CD4+ cells. Notes on the study in general: People with Type 1 diabetes carried modestly yet significantly shorter TCRB CDR3s in all four CD4+ subsets.

The entirety of the isolated RNA underwent reverse transcription, so expressed TCRB transcripts were sequenced. TCRdb's table, derived via immunoSEQ multiplex PCR, lists solely in-frame clones and lacks some. Of more than 95,000 clones in the sample, 15% to 20% were seen once. This chain links TRBV30 with TRBJ2-5; 7 bases are a match to TRBD2. The source is a young man with type 1 diabetes. Sample: central memory CD4+ T cells from blood. As DNA, the CDR3 is TGTGCCTGGAGCGTAATAGCGGGAGAGACCCAGTACTTC. Translated: CAWSVIAGETQYF.